The rows below give T cell receptor beta chains drawn from one sample of a study of cytomegalovirus exposure and HLA in healthy donors. The data were produced by immunoSEQ multiplex PCR, yet TCRdb's version contains in-frame clones alone and is incomplete. In total, the table holds 91,000 or so clones. Source material: PBMCs. The receptors shown here come from a woman in her thirties in good health and CMV-seronegative. The CDR3 runs from the conserved cysteine through the conserved F or W. The order of the fields is D gene, V gene, J gene, CDR3 DNA, CDR3 protein. The D gene is left open where the match is weak.

D gene: NA; V gene: TRBV13; J gene: TRBJ1-5; CDR3 DNA: TGTGCCAGCAGCTTAAGGGGGGGCCAGCCCCAGCATTTT; CDR3 protein: CASSLRGGQPQHF
D gene: NA; V gene: TRBV7-3; J gene: TRBJ1-1; CDR3 DNA: TGTGCCAGCAGCTTAATGCACAAACCAGCTTTCTTT; CDR3 protein: CASSLMHKPAFF
D gene: NA; V gene: TRBV5-1; J gene: TRBJ2-7; CDR3 DNA: TGCGCCAGCAGCCCCCTTACCGACAGCACAGCATCCTACGAGCAGTACTTC; CDR3 protein: CASSPLTDSTASYEQYF
D gene: NA; V gene: TRBV19; J gene: TRBJ1-1; CDR3 DNA: TGTGCCAGTAGTTCCTCATCGGGACACTTCACTGAAGCTTTCTTT; CDR3 protein: CASSSSSGHFTEAFF
D gene: NA; V gene: TRBV7-3; J gene: TRBJ1-1; CDR3 DNA: TGTGCCAGCAGCACAGGCCAGGGCACTGAAGCTTTCTTT; CDR3 protein: CASSTGQGTEAFF
D gene: TRBD1; V gene: TRBV10-3; J gene: TRBJ2-2; CDR3 DNA: TGTGCCATCAGTGGGACAGGGGAAGGCGGGGAGCTGTTTTTT; CDR3 protein: CAISGTGEGGELFF
D gene: TRBD1; V gene: TRBV11-2; J gene: TRBJ1-2; CDR3 DNA: TGTGCCAGCAGCTTAGGTCAGGGGGATTTCTATGGCTACACCTTC; CDR3 protein: CASSLGQGDFYGYTF
D gene: TRBD2; V gene: TRBV25-1; J gene: TRBJ2-5; CDR3 DNA: TGTGCCAGCAGTGAATACAGGGCGGGGGATCAAGAGACCCAGTACTTC; CDR3 protein: CASSEYRAGDQETQYF
D gene: NA; V gene: TRBV6-1; J gene: TRBJ1-1; CDR3 DNA: TGTGCCAGCGGTATAAGAGGTATGAACACTGAAGCTTTCTTT; CDR3 protein: CASGIRGMNTEAFF
D gene: TRBD1; V gene: TRBV6-1; J gene: TRBJ2-7; CDR3 DNA: TGTGCCAGCAGCCGGGACAGGGGCTACGAGCAGTACTTC; CDR3 protein: CASSRDRGYEQYF
D gene: TRBD1; V gene: TRBV7-3; J gene: TRBJ1-6; CDR3 DNA: TGTGCCAGCAGGCTGGGACAGGGTCCATCACCCCTCCACTTT; CDR3 protein: CASRLGQGPSPLHF
D gene: NA; V gene: TRBV6-6; J gene: TRBJ2-7; CDR3 DNA: TGTGCCAGCACCGAAGGGGGGGGCTCCTACGAGCAGTACTTC; CDR3 protein: CASTEGGGSYEQYF
D gene: NA; V gene: TRBV14; J gene: TRBJ1-1; CDR3 DNA: TGTGCCAGCAGCTCCTGGGGGCACACTGAAGCTTTCTTT; CDR3 protein: CASSSWGHTEAFF
D gene: TRBD2; V gene: TRBV28; J gene: TRBJ2-1; CDR3 DNA: TGTGCCAGCAGTTCGGGTGGGGTGCGACTAGCCAATGAGCAGTTCTTC; CDR3 protein: CASSSGGVRLANEQFF
D gene: NA; V gene: TRBV5-1; J gene: TRBJ2-2; CDR3 DNA: TGCGCCAGCAGCTTATGGAGGCCGAACACCGGGGAGCTGTTTTTT; CDR3 protein: CASSLWRPNTGELFF
D gene: NA; V gene: TRBV11-2; J gene: TRBJ1-1; CDR3 DNA: TGTGCCAGCAGCTCCGCCCTGGGGGGGACCGCTGAAGCTTTCTTT; CDR3 protein: CASSSALGGTAEAFF
D gene: TRBD1; V gene: TRBV7-6; J gene: TRBJ2-7; CDR3 DNA: TGTGCCAGCAGCCCAGGGACAGGGAATTACGAGCAGTACTTC; CDR3 protein: CASSPGTGNYEQYF
D gene: NA; V gene: TRBV6-6; J gene: TRBJ1-6; CDR3 DNA: TGTGCCAGCAGTTCTGTCGGCTCCTATAATTCACCCCTCCACTTT; CDR3 protein: CASSSVGSYNSPLHF
D gene: TRBD2; V gene: TRBV4-1; J gene: TRBJ2-1; CDR3 DNA: TGCGCCAGCAGCCACGGGACTAGCGGATACAATGAGCAGTTCTTC; CDR3 protein: CASSHGTSGYNEQFF
D gene: NA; V gene: TRBV7-3; J gene: TRBJ1-1; CDR3 DNA: TGTGCCAGCAGCATTGCGGAGGGCACTGAAGCTTTCTTT; CDR3 protein: CASSIAEGTEAFF
D gene: NA; V gene: TRBV18; J gene: TRBJ2-1; CDR3 DNA: TGTGCCAGCTCACCGGAAAGGGGCAATGAGCAGTTCTTC; CDR3 protein: CASSPERGNEQFF
D gene: TRBD2; V gene: TRBV13; J gene: TRBJ2-3; CDR3 DNA: TGTGCCAGCAGATTGACTAGCGGGGGGGTTACAGATACGCAGTATTTT; CDR3 protein: CASRLTSGGVTDTQYF
D gene: NA; V gene: TRBV19; J gene: TRBJ1-6; CDR3 DNA: TGTGCCAGTAGTATAACGGGTTCACCCCTCCACTTT; CDR3 protein: CASSITGSPLHF
D gene: NA; V gene: TRBV5-6; J gene: TRBJ1-4; CDR3 DNA: TGTGCCAGCAGCTCCCGGGGAACCCTCTGGGAAAAACTGTTTTTT; CDR3 protein: CASSSRGTLWEKLFF
D gene: NA; V gene: TRBV7-9; J gene: TRBJ1-1; CDR3 DNA: TGTGCCAGCAGCTTTCCAGGGTGGATCACTGAAGCTTTCTTT; CDR3 protein: CASSFPGWITEAFF
D gene: TRBD2; V gene: TRBV27; J gene: TRBJ2-7; CDR3 DNA: TGTGCCAGCAGGGGGACTAGCGCTTTTCCCTACGAGCAGTACTTC; CDR3 protein: CASRGTSAFPYEQYF
D gene: NA; V gene: TRBV7-2; J gene: TRBJ1-1; CDR3 DNA: TGTGCCAGCAGCGTCAACGGGGGGCTGACTGAAGCTTTCTTT; CDR3 protein: CASSVNGGLTEAFF
D gene: TRBD1; V gene: TRBV28; J gene: TRBJ1-3; CDR3 DNA: TGTGCCAGCAGTTTGAACAGGGGCCCCGGAAACACCATATATTTT; CDR3 protein: CASSLNRGPGNTIYF
D gene: TRBD2; V gene: TRBV11-2; J gene: TRBJ2-1; CDR3 DNA: TGTGCCAGCAGCTTAGCGGCTAGCGGGACTTACAATGAGCAGTTCTTC; CDR3 protein: CASSLAASGTYNEQFF
D gene: NA; V gene: TRBV23-1; J gene: TRBJ1-3; CDR3 DNA: TGCGCCAGCAGTCAATACGCAGTGATACACTCTGGAAACACCATATATTTT; CDR3 protein: CASSQYAVIHSGNTIYF
D gene: TRBD1; V gene: TRBV19; J gene: TRBJ1-5; CDR3 DNA: TGTGCCAGTAGTGATCTACAGGGGGGGGATCAGCCCCAACATTTT; CDR3 protein: CASSDLQGGDQPQHF
D gene: NA; V gene: TRBV7-9; J gene: TRBJ2-1; CDR3 DNA: TGTGCCAGCAGCTTAGGGACAGACTACAATGAGCAGTTCTTC; CDR3 protein: CASSLGTDYNEQFF
D gene: NA; V gene: TRBV4-1; J gene: TRBJ1-2; CDR3 DNA: TGCGCCAGCAGCCACCTATTGGACAAAGAGGGCTACACCTTC; CDR3 protein: CASSHLLDKEGYTF
D gene: TRBD1; V gene: TRBV7-8; J gene: TRBJ2-5; CDR3 DNA: TGTGCCAGCAGGAGCAGGGGGCGCGAAGAGACCCAGTACTTC; CDR3 protein: CASRSRGREETQYF
D gene: NA; V gene: TRBV28; J gene: TRBJ2-1; CDR3 DNA: TGTGCCAGCAGCCTCCAGAATGAGCAGTTCTTC; CDR3 protein: CASSLQNEQFF
D gene: NA; V gene: TRBV5-6; J gene: TRBJ2-7; CDR3 DNA: TGTGCCAGCAGCTTGGTTCTTCCCCCCTACGAGCAGTACTTC; CDR3 protein: CASSLVLPPYEQYF
D gene: TRBD1; V gene: TRBV10-1; J gene: TRBJ1-6; CDR3 DNA: TGCGCCAGCACCGCCGGGACAGGGGGCCGGAGCTCCTATAATTCACCCCTCCACTTT; CDR3 protein: CASTAGTGGRSSYNSPLHF
D gene: NA; V gene: TRBV10-3; J gene: TRBJ2-3; CDR3 DNA: TGTGCCATCAGTGAGTCCACAGAAGCGCAGTATTTT; CDR3 protein: CAISESTEAQYF
D gene: TRBD1; V gene: TRBV6-5; J gene: TRBJ2-5; CDR3 DNA: TGTGCCAGCAGTACCGGGACAGGGTGGAAGACCCAGTACTTC; CDR3 protein: CASSTGTGWKTQYF
D gene: NA; V gene: TRBV10-3; J gene: TRBJ2-7; CDR3 DNA: TGTGCCATCGGAGCAGAGGGTTTGGACGAGCAGTACTTC; CDR3 protein: CAIGAEGLDEQYF
D gene: NA; V gene: TRBV5-6; J gene: TRBJ1-2; CDR3 DNA: TGTGCCAGCAGCTTGCTACGGGTCTATGGCTACACCTTC; CDR3 protein: CASSLLRVYGYTF
D gene: TRBD1; V gene: TRBV9; J gene: TRBJ1-1; CDR3 DNA: TGTGCCAGCAGCGTAGTCGGGACAGGGAACACTGAAGCTTTCTTT; CDR3 protein: CASSVVGTGNTEAFF
D gene: TRBD2; V gene: TRBV5-1; J gene: TRBJ2-3; CDR3 DNA: TGCGCCAGCAGCTTGCCCACTAGCGGAGGCACAGATACGCAGTATTTT; CDR3 protein: CASSLPTSGGTDTQYF
D gene: TRBD1; V gene: TRBV7-2; J gene: TRBJ1-1; CDR3 DNA: TGTGCCAGCAGCTTAGACAGGGGCAAGAACACTGAAGCTTTCTTT; CDR3 protein: CASSLDRGKNTEAFF
D gene: TRBD1; V gene: TRBV6-1; J gene: TRBJ2-7; CDR3 DNA: TGTGCCAGCAGTGAAGCTGGACAGGGGTGGTACTTC; CDR3 protein: CASSEAGQGWYF
D gene: NA; V gene: TRBV6-1; J gene: TRBJ2-3; CDR3 DNA: TGTGCCAGCAGTGAATGGTTGACGGGTAGCACAGATACGCAGTATTTT; CDR3 protein: CASSEWLTGSTDTQYF
D gene: NA; V gene: TRBV29-1; J gene: TRBJ2-1; CDR3 DNA: TGCAGCGTTGGGGGCGGAGGGGTCTACAATGAGCAGTTCTTC; CDR3 protein: CSVGGGGVYNEQFF
D gene: TRBD2; V gene: TRBV7-2; J gene: TRBJ2-1; CDR3 DNA: TGTGCCAGCAGCTGGGGGGGGAGGAACAATGAGCAGTTCTTC; CDR3 protein: CASSWGGRNNEQFF